This TCR beta chain stems from a study of blood T cell repertoires in COVID-19. Study in general: Some COVID-19 samples were acute and others convalescent; all came from the United States, Italy and Spain.

Trimming removed 5 bases at V and 9 bases at J, with 5 bases between. Germline V gene lookup returns CDR1 SNHLY and CDR2 FYNNEI. The CDR3 length is 11 residues. In the original processing: Reference gene primers were amplified, and this amplification served to estimate nucleated cell counts. Generated by immunoSEQ multiplex PCR, the TCRdb table keeps only in-frame clones and is missing some. V and J calls and clone size are those listed in that table; D and trimming were worked out from the DNA. Of 55,000 or so clones listed, roughly 80% were seen once; the top ten hold roughly 3.2%. This TCR was sampled from a man between 60 and 75 years old with acute or convalescent COVID-19. The source material was peripheral blood. The chain has TRBV2 and TRBJ1-6; D not resolved. As DNA, the CDR3 is TGTGCCAGCAGTTACAGTTCACCCCTCCACTTT. It encodes CASSYSSPLHF.